The 3 T cell receptor beta chains below were found in one sample sequenced in a study of CD8 T cells in ankylosing spondylitis. TCRdb itself ran the 5' RACE reads through MiXCR, one entry per CDR3 protein. Of 180,000 or so distinct CDR3 sequences in the sample, approximately 10% were seen once. The sample taken for sequencing was blood, either unsorted or a sorted T cell fraction (not recorded which). These receptors came from a male donor with ankylosing spondylitis or in good health (not recorded which).

There are many counts of this clonotype. This chain links TRBV12-3 or TRBV12-4 with TRBJ1-1; D is unresolved. The V end was cut by 0 bases, the J end by 4 bases, with 3 bases between. This CDR3 region has 12 residues. The DNA for the CDR3 is TGTGCCAGCAGTTTAGCGCCCACTGAAGCTTTCTTT. Translating it yields CASSLAPTEAFF.

The table lists this clonotype with many counts. V is TRBV4-3 and J is TRBJ1-2, with TRBD1 matching over 10 bases. CDR3 length equals 17 residues. Germline-derived CDR1 and CDR2 are LGHNA and YSLEER. The V and J ends lost 3 bases and 6 bases, in that order; junction bases with no gene match: 13. This CDR3 reads CASSQKFRDRGTHGYTF. In DNA, the CDR3 is TGCGCCAGCAGCCAGAAGTTTAGGGACAGGGGAACCCATGGCTACACCTTC.

The table lists this clonotype with many counts. This chain links TRBV18 with TRBJ2-3; D unclear. The CDR3 spans 15 residues. The V and J ends lost 0 bases and 6 bases respectively, with 13 bases between them. The germline gives CDR1 KGHSH, CDR2 LQKENI. The CDR3 sequence: CASSPPVRVADTQYF. Written as DNA, the CDR3 is TGTGCCAGCTCACCACCGGTCCGAGTTGCGGATACGCAGTATTTT. The full variable domain, completed using reference TRBV18 and TRBJ2-3, is NAGVMQNPRHLVRRRGQEARLRCSPMKGHSHVYWYRQLPEEGLKFMVYLQKENIIDESGMPKERFSAEFPKEGPSILRIQQVVRGDSAAYFCASSPPVRVADTQYFGPGTRLTVL.